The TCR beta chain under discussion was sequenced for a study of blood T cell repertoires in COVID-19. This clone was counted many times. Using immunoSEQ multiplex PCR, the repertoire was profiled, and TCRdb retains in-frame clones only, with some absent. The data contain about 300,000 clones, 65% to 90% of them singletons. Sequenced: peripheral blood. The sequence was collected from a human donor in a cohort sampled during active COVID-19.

The CDR3 sequence: CASSGDRLGNQPQHF. CDR3 bases: TGTGCCAGCAGTGGGGACAGGCTGGGCAATCAGCCCCAGCATTTT. The genes are TRBV2 and TRBJ1-5, with 8 nucleotides matching TRBD1. The V gene end was trimmed by 4 bases and the J gene end by 2 bases; junction bases not matched to a gene: 4. Germline V lookup: CDR1 SNHLY, CDR2 FYNNEI. The CDR3 runs 15 residues.